Shown below are 17 T cell receptor beta chains from a single sample sequenced in a study of stem cell transplantation in POMP-related autoinflammatory disease (dated by TCRdb to the early 2020s). The sample's time point label, in plain terms: after hematopoietic stem cell transplant. The library was prepared using the immunoSEQ multiplex PCR assay. TCRdb stores this immuneACCESS table with in-frame sequences only. Part of the clones is absent; in the studies checked, under half of the shortfall reflects unresolved V genes, and no reason is known for the rest. Here the sample has tens of thousands of clones; more than 75% occur a single time. The ten largest clones represent around 0.72% of the sample. The starting material was CD4+ T cells from PBMCs, obtained after stem cell transplantation. These receptors all come from a human patient with POMP-related autoinflammation and immune dysregulation (PRAID). After a transplant, not all T cells may be the patient's own; some may come from the graft donor.

This chain connects TRBV5-1 to TRBJ1-4, with D possibly TRBD1 on 5 matching bases. CDR1 is SGHRS and CDR2 is YFSETQ in the germline V gene. This CDR3 is 14 amino acids long. Between the trimmed V and J ends, which lost 3 bases and 5 bases, there was a span of 11 bases. The CDR3 is CASSSRGKNEKLFF. The CDR3 DNA follows: TGCGCCAGCAGCTCCCGGGGGAAGAATGAAAAACTGTTTTTT.

This chain links TRBV6-5 with TRBJ2-4, with 11 nucleotides matching TRBD1. The CDR3 loop spans 14 amino acids. Germline CDR1 reads MNHEY; CDR2 reads SVGAGI. The junction had 2 bases not matched to a gene; V was cut back by 4 bases and J by 6 bases. CDR3 region: CASSWDRGGNIQYF. The CDR3 DNA reads as TGTGCCAGCAGTTGGGACAGGGGGGGAAACATTCAGTACTTC.

V usage is TRBV3-1 (or the pseudogene TRBV3-2) and J usage is TRBJ2-1, with no clear D. V was pared by 2 bases and J by 2 bases, with 16 bases between. Germline V gene data show CDR1 as LGHDT and CDR2 as YNNKEL (reference sequence). The CDR3 has 17 amino acids. CDR3 in amino acids: CASSQHSGFEAYNEQFF. The CDR3 DNA reads as TGTGCCAGCAGCCAACACTCAGGTTTTGAAGCCTACAATGAGCAGTTCTTC.

The V call is TRBV14, the J call TRBJ2-5, with 10 bases aligning to TRBD1. The CDR3 has 15 residues. The germline V gene has CDR1 SGHDN and CDR2 FVKESK. Germline trimming cut 2 bases from V and 3 bases from J; bases unmatched to any gene: 3. CDR3 nucleotides: TGTGCCAGCAGCCAATTCGGGACAGGGGAAGAGACCCAGTACTTC. Translating it yields CASSQFGTGEETQYF.

The rearrangement links TRBV27 to TRBJ2-1; no firm D call. V gave up 3 bases and J gave up 0 bases, with 18 bases separating them. The CDR3 consists of 18 residues. Germline lookup yields CDR1 MNHEY and CDR2 SMNVEV (reference sequence). CDR3 sequence reads: CASSLTRARQSSYNEQFF. The CDR3 DNA reads as TGTGCCAGCAGTTTGACGCGCGCCCGGCAGAGCTCCTACAATGAGCAGTTCTTC.

The genes are TRBV5-1 and TRBJ2-2; tentative D call: TRBD1 (6 bases). V dropped 4 bases and J dropped 7 bases, with 17 bases sitting between them. This CDR3 is built from 15 residues. Per the germline V gene, CDR1 is SGHRS and CDR2 is YFSETQ. DNA for the CDR3: TGCGCCAGCAGCCCGGTAGGGGGTCCTAGCGGGGAGCTGTTTTTT. It yields the protein CASSPVGGPSGELFF. The complete variable domain, with remaining parts taken from reference TRBV5-1 and TRBJ2-2, reads KAGVTQTPRYLIKTRGQQVTLSCSPISGHRSVSWYQQTPGQGLQFLFEYFSETQRNKGNFPGRFSGRQFSNSRSEMNVSTLELGDSALYLCASSPVGGPSGELFFGEGSRLTVL.

The J gene is TRBJ2-4, the V gene TRBV11-2, with TRBD1 as a possible D gene (6 bases). V was cut by 5 bases and J by 6 bases, with 11 bases left in between. CDR1 and CDR2 (germline): SGHAT, FQNNGV. The CDR3 runs 13 residues. CDR3 nucleotides: TGTGCCAGCAGCACCGGACAGAGAAACATTCAGTACTTC. Residues: CASSTGQRNIQYF. Looking up the rest from reference TRBV11-2 and TRBJ2-4 gives the full variable domain: EAGVAQSPRYKIIEKRQSVAFWCNPISGHATLYWYQQILGQGPKLLIQFQNNGVVDDSQLPKDRFSAERLKGVDSTLKIQPAKLEDSAVYLCASSTGQRNIQYFGAGTRLSVL.

The rearrangement uses TRBV12-3 or TRBV12-4 and TRBJ2-7, with a weak D call TRBD1 (6 bases). The CDR3 covers 13 residues. Trimming pared 4 bases from V and 2 bases from J, leaving 9 bases between. As DNA, the CDR3 is TGTGCCAGCAGTTGGGGGCGCCCCTACGAGCAGTACTTC. The encoded protein is CASSWGRPYEQYF.

The V call is TRBV1, the J call TRBJ2-7; the table names TRBD1, a call not compared with the DNA. TRBV1 is recorded as a pseudogene. The CDR3 consists of 15 residues. CDR3 sequence: CTSSQGSDRDYEQYV. As DNA, the CDR3 is TGCACCAGCAGCCAAGGGTCGGACAGAGACTACGAGCAGTACGTC.

This clone was seen a handful of times. V and J are TRBV28 and TRBJ1-2; no clear D. Germline V CDR1 and CDR2: MDHEN, SYDVKM. Trimming cost V 6 bases and J 4 bases, with 15 bases left between them. This CDR3 spans 14 amino acids. CDR3 region: CASRKPGAPYGYTF. CDR3 nucleotides: TGTGCCAGCAGGAAACCGGGAGCGCCCTATGGCTACACCTTC.

The chain joins TRBV9 to TRBJ2-2; D is perhaps TRBD1 (6 bases). In germline, CDR1 is SGDLS, CDR2 YYNGEE. CDR3 length: 16 amino acids. Trimming took 4 bases from V and 0 from J, leaving 13 bases between them. CDR3: CASSLRRGANTGELFF. CDR3 in DNA: TGTGCCAGCAGCCTCCGCAGGGGTGCGAACACCGGGGAGCTGTTTTTT.

The V and J genes are TRBV7-2 and TRBJ2-7; 8 bases agree with TRBD2. This CDR3 has 16 amino acids. Per the germline V gene, CDR1 is SGHTA and CDR2 is FQGNSA. J was trimmed by 4 bases and V by 4 bases; bases with no gene match: 12. The CDR3 here is CASSWPQRESMYEQYF. Written as DNA, the CDR3 is TGTGCCAGCAGCTGGCCGCAGCGGGAGTCTATGTACGAGCAGTACTTC.

The V call is TRBV6-1, the J call TRBJ2-7, with D hard to call. V dropped 1 base and J dropped 3 bases, with 1 base sitting between them. The germline gives CDR1 MNHNS, CDR2 SASEGT. This CDR3 region has 11 residues. The CDR3 protein is CASSEDYEQYF. CDR3 in DNA: TGTGCCAGCAGTGAAGACTACGAGCAGTACTTC.

The rearrangement uses TRBV18 and TRBJ1-2; 7 nucleotides line up with TRBD1. This CDR3 is 16 amino acids long. Germline V gene lookup returns CDR1 KGHSH and CDR2 LQKENI. Trimming removed 4 bases from V and 7 bases from J; junction bases left unmatched: 15. The CDR3 loop reads CASSRAPRGLRFGYTF. The DNA of the CDR3 is TGTGCCAGCTCACGGGCCCCAAGGGGGCTACGATTTGGCTACACCTTC.

The gene calls are TRBV7-9 and TRBJ2-5; unclear D gene. The CDR3 length is 11 residues. Germline assignment: CDR1 SEHNR and CDR2 FQNEAQ (reference sequence). V lost 5 bases and J 6 bases, leaving 7 bases between the germline ends. The CDR3 DNA sequence: TGTGCCAGCAGCCTAGGACAGACCCAGTACTTC. Protein: CASSLGQTQYF.

The chain employs TRBV5-3 and TRBJ1-1, with TRBD1 matching over 9 bases. TRBV5-3 is an open reading frame, and its role is uncertain. This CDR3 has 20 amino acids. Losses at the gene ends were 3 bases for V and 0 bases for J; bases not matched to a gene: 18. The CDR3 sequence is CARSSSLTGGWPIMNTEAFF. The CDR3 DNA is TGTGCCAGAAGCTCGAGCCTGACAGGGGGGTGGCCCATTATGAACACTGAAGCTTTCTTT.

V gene TRBV4-1 combines with J gene TRBJ2-2, with D tentatively TRBD2 (6 bases). The CDR3 spans 15 residues. Trimming pared 2 bases from V and 1 base from J, leaving 8 bases between. Germline lookup yields CDR1 MGHRA and CDR2 YSYEKL. CDR3 sequence: CASSQPTRNTGELFF. CDR3 sequence (DNA): TGCGCCAGCAGCCAACCGACTAGGAACACCGGGGAGCTGTTTTTT.